This T cell receptor (beta chain) was sequenced during a study of low-dose radiotherapy and immunotherapy resistance in tumors. Time point indicated: before trial treatment. This clonotype has at least ten counts. Over around 19 PCR cycles, TCRs were amplified from a constant-region primer and V-primer adapter. TCRdb re-derived calls from the reads in MiXCR, one entry per CDR3 protein. The sample lists about 50,000 distinct CDR3 sequences, roughly 10% occurring once. The sequence was obtained from a female donor with ovarian cancer. The sequences come from PBMCs, collected before treatment.

The DNA for the CDR3 is TGTGCCAGCAGCGAACAGGGATCGTACACTGAAGCTTTCTTT. Its protein product is CASSEQGSYTEAFF. The chain carries TRBV6-2 or TRBV6-3 and TRBJ1-1; weak D call: TRBD1 (6 bases). Germline CDR1 reads MNHEY; CDR2 reads SVGEGT. The V gene lost 6 bases and the J gene lost 3 bases, with 14 bases spanning the gap. This CDR3 is built from 14 residues.